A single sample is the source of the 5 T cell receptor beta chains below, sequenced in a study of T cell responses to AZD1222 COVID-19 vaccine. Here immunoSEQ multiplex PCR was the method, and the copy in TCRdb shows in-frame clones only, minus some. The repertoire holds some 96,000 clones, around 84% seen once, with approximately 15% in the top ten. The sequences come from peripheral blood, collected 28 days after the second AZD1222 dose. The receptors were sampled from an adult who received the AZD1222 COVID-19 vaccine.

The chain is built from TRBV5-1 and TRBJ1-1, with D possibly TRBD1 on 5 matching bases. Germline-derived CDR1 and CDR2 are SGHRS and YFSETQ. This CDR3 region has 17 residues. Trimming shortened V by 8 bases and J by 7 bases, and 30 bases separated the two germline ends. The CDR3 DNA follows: TGCGCCAGTTCGACAGCCTCGGGGGGTTCTTCACAGTATGAAGCTTTCTTT. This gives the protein CASSTASGGSSQYEAFF.

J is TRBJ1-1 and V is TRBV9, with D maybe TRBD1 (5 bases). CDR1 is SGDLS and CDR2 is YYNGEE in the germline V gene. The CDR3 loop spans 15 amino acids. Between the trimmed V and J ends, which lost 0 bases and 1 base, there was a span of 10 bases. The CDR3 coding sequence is TGTGCCAGCAGCGTAGATATGGGGCGGAACACTGAAGCTTTCTTT. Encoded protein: CASSVDMGRNTEAFF.

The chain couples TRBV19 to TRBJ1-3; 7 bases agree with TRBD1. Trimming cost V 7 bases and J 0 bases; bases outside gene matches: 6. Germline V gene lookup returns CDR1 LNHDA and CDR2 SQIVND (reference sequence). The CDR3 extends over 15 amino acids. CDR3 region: CASNTGAISGNTIYF. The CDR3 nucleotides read TGTGCCAGTAATACAGGGGCGATCTCTGGAAACACCATATATTTT.

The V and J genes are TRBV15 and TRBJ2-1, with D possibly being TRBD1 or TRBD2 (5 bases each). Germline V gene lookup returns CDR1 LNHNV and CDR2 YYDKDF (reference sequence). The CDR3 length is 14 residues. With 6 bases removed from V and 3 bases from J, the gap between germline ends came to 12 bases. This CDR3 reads CATRWGFGYNEQFF. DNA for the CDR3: TGTGCCACCAGATGGGGGTTTGGCTACAATGAGCAGTTCTTC.

Written as DNA, the CDR3 is TGTGCCAGCAGCTCAGACAGGAAGGATGAAAAACTGTTTTTT. Amino acid sequence: CASSSDRKDEKLFF. This sequence joins TRBV9 and TRBJ1-4, with TRBD1 as a possible D gene (6 bases). From germline, CDR1 is SGDLS and CDR2 YYNGEE. V lost 4 bases and J 6 bases, leaving 13 bases between the germline ends. The CDR3 totals 14 residues.